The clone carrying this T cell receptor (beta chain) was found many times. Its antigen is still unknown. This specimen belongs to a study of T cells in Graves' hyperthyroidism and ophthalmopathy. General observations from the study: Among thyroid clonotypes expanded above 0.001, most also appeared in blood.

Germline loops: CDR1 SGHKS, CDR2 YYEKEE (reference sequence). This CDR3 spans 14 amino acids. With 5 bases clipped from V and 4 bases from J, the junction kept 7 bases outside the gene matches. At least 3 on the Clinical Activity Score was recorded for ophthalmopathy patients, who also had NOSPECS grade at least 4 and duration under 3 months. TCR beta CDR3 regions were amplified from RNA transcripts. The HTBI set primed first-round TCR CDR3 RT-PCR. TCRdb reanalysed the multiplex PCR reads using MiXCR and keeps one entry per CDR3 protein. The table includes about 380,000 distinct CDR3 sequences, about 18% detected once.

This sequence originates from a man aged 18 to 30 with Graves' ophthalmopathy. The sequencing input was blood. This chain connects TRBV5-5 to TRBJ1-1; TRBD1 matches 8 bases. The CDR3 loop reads CASSKGQETTEAFF. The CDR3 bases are TGTGCCAGCAGTAAGGGACAGGAGACCACTGAAGCTTTCTTT.